This TCR beta chain emerged from a study of regulatory T cells in long-lasting Graves disease. Per germline, CDR1 MNHEY and CDR2 SMNVEV (reference sequence). CDR3 length equals 14 residues. V lost 6 bases and J lost 2, with 11 bases in between. This clonotype was counted between two and nine times. Antigen unknown. Through Arm-PCR of CDR3 regions and iRepertoire HTBI primers, TCR beta libraries were built. TCRdb independently ran MiXCR on the multiplex PCR reads; one entry per CDR3 protein. The table has 550,000 to 600,000 distinct CDR3 sequences, 16% seen once. General observations from the study: Between persistent patients, 2,500 to 3,500 public clonotypes were shared, exceeding the 800 to 1,000 shared between new patients.

Sample time point: newly diagnosed GD, antithyroid drugs for less than 3 months. From PBMCs, RNA was extracted and then used to make the TCR library. In this cohort, patients came from an endocrinology department located in Xi'an, China. These sequences were also reported in another study, on T cells in Graves' hyperthyroidism and ophthalmopathy. That report notes: First-round RT-PCR targeting the TCR CDR3 was performed with the HTBI primer set. The model predicted ophthalmopathy a median around 6.5 months before onset.

The rearrangement links TRBV27 to TRBJ1-5; D gene uncertain. The source is a man between 18 and 35 years old with Graves disease. The source material was peripheral blood mononuclear cells (PBMCs), sampled at new diagnosis, from a patient treated with antithyroid drugs. The CDR3 coding sequence is TGTGCCAGCAGGGACTTAGGACGCAATCAGCCCCAGCATTTT. Translated: CASRDLGRNQPQHF.